This TCR beta chain came from a study of shared clonotypes between healthy human individuals. Details on this clone: At the DNA level, this CDR3 is encoded by other sequences in the same sample as well.

Researchers partitioned CD4+ cells into CD45RA+ naive and CD45RA-negative memory subsets. V trimming: 0 bases; J trimming: 0 bases; junction bases outside the gene matches: 1. The CDR3 loop spans 15 amino acids. CDR1 KGHSH and CDR2 LQKENI come from the germline V gene. Generated by immunoSEQ multiplex PCR, the TCRdb table keeps only in-frame clones and is missing some. The sample consists of some 2 million clones, 95% of them appearing once. Sequenced sample: naive CD4+ T cells sorted from blood. Subset specified: CD45RA+ positively selected. The gene calls are TRBV18 and TRBJ2-7; 8 bases align to TRBD1. This sequence originates from a young man in good health. The CDR3 loop is CASSPPGTGSYEQYF. In nucleotides, the CDR3 is TGTGCCAGCTCACCACCCGGGACAGGCTCCTACGAGCAGTACTTC.